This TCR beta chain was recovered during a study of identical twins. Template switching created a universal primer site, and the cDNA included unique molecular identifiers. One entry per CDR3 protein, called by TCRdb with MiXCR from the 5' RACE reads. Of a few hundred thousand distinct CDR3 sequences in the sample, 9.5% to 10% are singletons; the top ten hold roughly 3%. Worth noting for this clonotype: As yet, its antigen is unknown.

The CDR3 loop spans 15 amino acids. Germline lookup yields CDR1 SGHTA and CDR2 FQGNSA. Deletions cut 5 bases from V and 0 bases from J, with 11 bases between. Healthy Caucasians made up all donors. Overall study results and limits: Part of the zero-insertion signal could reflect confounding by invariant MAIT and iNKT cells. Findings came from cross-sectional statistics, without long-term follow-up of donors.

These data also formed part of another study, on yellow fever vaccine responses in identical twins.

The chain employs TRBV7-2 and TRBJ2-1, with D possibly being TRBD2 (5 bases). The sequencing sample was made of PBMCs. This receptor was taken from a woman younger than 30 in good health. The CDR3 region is CASSTDSSSYNEQFF. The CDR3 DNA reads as TGTGCCAGCAGCACGGACTCATCCTCCTACAATGAGCAGTTCTTC.